This T cell receptor (beta chain) came from a study of blood T cell repertoires in COVID-19. The V gene's germline CDR1 is SSHAT and CDR2 FNYEAQ (reference sequence). CDR3 size: 19 residues. In the original workflow: By means of reference gene primer amplification, nucleated cell counts were estimated. Sequenced by immunoSEQ multiplex PCR; TCRdb stores in-frame clones only, minus some. V, J and clone size derive from that table, while D and trimming were established from the DNA sequence. This table holds tens of thousands of clones, 80% to 95% found once. Turning to this clone: One junction end does not reproduce the germline sequence, and a read error may be involved.

This chain links TRBV7-7 with TRBJ2-6, with TRBD2 matching 7 bases. The sample was peripheral blood. The sequence was collected from a woman aged 65 to 85 with active COVID-19. The CDR3 loop is CASSPAAGGGASGANVLTF. The CDR3 DNA follows: TGTGCTAGCAGCCCTGCCGCTGGGGGAGGGGCCTCTGGGGCCAACGTCCTGACTTTC. Full variable domain (missing parts from reference TRBV7-7 and TRBJ2-6): GAGVSQSPRYKVTKRGQDVTLRCDPISSHATLYWYQQALGQGPEFLTYFNYEAQPDKSGLPSDRFSAERPEGSISTLTIQRTEQRDSAMYRCASSPAAGGGASGANVLTFGAGSRLTVL.